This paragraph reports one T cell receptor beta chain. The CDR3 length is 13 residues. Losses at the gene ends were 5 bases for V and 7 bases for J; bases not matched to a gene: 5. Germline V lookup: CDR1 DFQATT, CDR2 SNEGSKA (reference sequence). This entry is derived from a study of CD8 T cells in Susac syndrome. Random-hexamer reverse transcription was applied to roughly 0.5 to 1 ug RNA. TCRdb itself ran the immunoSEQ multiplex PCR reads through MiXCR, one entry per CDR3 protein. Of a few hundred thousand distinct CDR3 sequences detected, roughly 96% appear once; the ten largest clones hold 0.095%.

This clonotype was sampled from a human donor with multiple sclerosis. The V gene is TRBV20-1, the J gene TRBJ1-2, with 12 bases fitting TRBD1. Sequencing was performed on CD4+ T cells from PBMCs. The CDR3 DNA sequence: TGCAGTGCTTGGGGACAGGGGGCATCTGGCTACACCTTC. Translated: CSAWGQGASGYTF.